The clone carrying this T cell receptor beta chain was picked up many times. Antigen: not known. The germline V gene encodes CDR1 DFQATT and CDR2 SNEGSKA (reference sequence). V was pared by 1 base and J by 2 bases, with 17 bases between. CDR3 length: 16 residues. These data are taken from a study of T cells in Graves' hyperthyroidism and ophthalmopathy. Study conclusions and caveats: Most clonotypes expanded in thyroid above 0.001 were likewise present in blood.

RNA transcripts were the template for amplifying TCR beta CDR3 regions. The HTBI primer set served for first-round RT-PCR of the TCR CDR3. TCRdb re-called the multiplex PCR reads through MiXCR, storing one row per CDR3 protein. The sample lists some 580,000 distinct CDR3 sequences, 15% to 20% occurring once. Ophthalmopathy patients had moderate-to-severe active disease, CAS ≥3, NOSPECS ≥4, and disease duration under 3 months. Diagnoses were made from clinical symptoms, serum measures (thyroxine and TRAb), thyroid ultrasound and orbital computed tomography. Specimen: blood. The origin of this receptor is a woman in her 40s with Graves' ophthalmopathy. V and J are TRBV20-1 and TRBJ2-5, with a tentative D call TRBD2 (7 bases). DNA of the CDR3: TGCAGTGCTAGAGGGGGGGGCGGGGCCTTGCAAGAGACCCAGTACTTC. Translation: CSARGGGGALQETQYF.